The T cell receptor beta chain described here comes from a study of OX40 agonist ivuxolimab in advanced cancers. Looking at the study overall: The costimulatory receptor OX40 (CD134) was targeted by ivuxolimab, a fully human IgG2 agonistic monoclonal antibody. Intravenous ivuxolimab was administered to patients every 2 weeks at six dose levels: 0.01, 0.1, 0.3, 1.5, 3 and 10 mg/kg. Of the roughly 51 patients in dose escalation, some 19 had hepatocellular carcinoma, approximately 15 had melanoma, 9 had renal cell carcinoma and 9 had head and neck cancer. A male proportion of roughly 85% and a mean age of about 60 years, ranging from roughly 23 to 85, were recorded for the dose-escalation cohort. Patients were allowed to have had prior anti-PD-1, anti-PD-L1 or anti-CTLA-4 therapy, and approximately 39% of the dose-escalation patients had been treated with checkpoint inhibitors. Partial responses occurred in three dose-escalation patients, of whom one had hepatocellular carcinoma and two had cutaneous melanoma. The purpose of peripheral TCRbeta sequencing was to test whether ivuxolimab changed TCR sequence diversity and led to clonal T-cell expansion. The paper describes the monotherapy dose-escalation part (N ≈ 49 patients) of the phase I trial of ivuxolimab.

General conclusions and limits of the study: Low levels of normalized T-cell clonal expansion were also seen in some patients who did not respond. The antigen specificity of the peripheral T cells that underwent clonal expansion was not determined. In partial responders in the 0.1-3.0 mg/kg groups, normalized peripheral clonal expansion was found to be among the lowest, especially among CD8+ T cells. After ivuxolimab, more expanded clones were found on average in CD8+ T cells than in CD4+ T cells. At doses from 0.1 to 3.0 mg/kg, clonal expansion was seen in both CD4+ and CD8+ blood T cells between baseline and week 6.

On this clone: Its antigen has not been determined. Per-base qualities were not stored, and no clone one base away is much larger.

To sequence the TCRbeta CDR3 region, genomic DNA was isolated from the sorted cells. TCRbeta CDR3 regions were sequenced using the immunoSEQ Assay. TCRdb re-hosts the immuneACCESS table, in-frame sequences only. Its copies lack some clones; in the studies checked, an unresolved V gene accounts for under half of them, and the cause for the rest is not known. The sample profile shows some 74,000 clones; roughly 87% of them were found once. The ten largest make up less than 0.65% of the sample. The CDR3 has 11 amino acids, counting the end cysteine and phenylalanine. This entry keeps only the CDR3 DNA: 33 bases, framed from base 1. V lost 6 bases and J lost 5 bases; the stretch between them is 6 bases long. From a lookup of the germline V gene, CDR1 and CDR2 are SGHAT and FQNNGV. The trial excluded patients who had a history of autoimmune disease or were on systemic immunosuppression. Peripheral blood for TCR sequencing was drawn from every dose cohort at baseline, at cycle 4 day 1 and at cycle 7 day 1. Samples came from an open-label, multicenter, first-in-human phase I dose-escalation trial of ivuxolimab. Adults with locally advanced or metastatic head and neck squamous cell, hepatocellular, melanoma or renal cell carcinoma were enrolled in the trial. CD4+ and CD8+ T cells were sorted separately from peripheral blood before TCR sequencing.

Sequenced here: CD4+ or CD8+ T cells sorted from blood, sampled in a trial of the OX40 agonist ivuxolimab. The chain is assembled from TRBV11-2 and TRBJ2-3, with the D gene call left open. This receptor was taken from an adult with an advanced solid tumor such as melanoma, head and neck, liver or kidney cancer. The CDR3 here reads CASRSRDTQYF. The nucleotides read TGTGCCAGCAGGAGCCGAGATACGCAGTATTTT.